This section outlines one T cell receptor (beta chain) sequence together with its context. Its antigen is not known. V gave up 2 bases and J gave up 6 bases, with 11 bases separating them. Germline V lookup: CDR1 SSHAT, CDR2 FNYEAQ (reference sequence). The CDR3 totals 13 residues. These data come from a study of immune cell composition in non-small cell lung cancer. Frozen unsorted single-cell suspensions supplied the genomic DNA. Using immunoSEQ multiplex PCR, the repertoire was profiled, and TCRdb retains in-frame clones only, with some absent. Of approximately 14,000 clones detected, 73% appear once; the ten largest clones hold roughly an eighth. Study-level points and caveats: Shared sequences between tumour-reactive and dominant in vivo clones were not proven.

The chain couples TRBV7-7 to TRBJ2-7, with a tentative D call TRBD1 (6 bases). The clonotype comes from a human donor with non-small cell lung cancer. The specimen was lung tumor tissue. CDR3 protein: CASSLRSGAEQYF. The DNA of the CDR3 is TGTGCCAGCAGCTTAAGGTCAGGGGCCGAGCAGTACTTC.